This T cell receptor beta chain appears in the sequencing data of a study of T cell responses to AZD1222 COVID-19 vaccine. Study-wide findings and caveats: Unmutated variant regions reportedly attract nearly half of all spike-specific TCRs. No repertoire was sampled before or during the peak T cell response, only after it. Vaccine-associated CD4 TCRs ranged over spike, dominating at 160-218 and 743-854.

Some clones are missing from TCRdb's copy, which holds only in-frame ones; the method was immunoSEQ multiplex PCR. Among more than 150,000 clones, 80% to 90% were seen once, and the ten largest hold 2.7%. Deletions cut 6 bases from V and 3 bases from J, with 21 bases between. The CDR3 has 17 residues. Germline V CDR1 and CDR2: MNHEY, SVGEGT. To note about this clone: Its antigen remains unknown.

The sequencing used peripheral blood, collected on day 0 of MenACWY control vaccination. The rearrangement joins TRBV6-2 or TRBV6-3 to TRBJ1-5; tentatively, D is TRBD1 (5 bases). The clonotype comes from an adult in good health. This CDR3 reads CASSERSGGDPNQPQHF. The CDR3 DNA is TGTGCCAGCAGCGAGAGGTCGGGTGGGGACCCCAATCAGCCCCAGCATTTT.